The 25 T cell receptor beta chains below come from one sample, sequenced in a study of blood T cell repertoires in COVID-19. Method: immunoSEQ multiplex PCR; TCRdb's copy keeps in-frame clones and lacks some. The sample has about 84,000 clones; around 80% are singletons. Sequenced sample: peripheral blood. The receptors shown here come from a woman older than 75 with acute or convalescent COVID-19.

The CDR3 loop reads CASSSGTSSYNEQFF. CDR3 sequence (DNA): TGTGCCAGCAGTTCCGGGACATCCTCCTACAATGAGCAGTTCTTC. The chain joins TRBV6-5 to TRBJ2-1; D possibly corresponds to TRBD1 (6 bases). The CDR3 totals 15 residues. The V gene lost 4 bases and the J gene lost 0 bases, with 10 bases spanning the gap. Germline V CDR1 and CDR2: MNHEY, SVGAGI.

The chain is built from TRBV15 and TRBJ2-1; D may be TRBD2 (6 bases). CDR1 and CDR2 (germline): LNHNV, YYDKDF (reference sequence). The CDR3 covers 14 residues. Trimming pared 9 bases from V and 8 bases from J, leaving 20 bases between. Written as DNA, the CDR3 is TGTGCCACGTCGAGGAGGGAGGCCTTCTATGAGCAGTTCTTC. This sequence encodes CATSRREAFYEQFF.

This chain connects TRBV10-3 to TRBJ1-2; D unresolved. Trimming took off 7 bases at V and 3 bases at J, with 12 bases between the two ends. The CDR3 has 13 residues. Germline loops: CDR1 ENHRY, CDR2 SYGVKD. The CDR3 nucleotides read TGTGCCATCACTCCTCAGGAAGACTATGGCTACACCTTC. Encoded protein: CAITPQEDYGYTF.

This clone was counted once. This chain links TRBV10-2 with TRBJ2-1; 10 bases map to TRBD1. After removal of 6 bases from V and 3 bases from J, the junction contained 5 bases not matched to a gene. The germline V gene has CDR1 WSHSY and CDR2 SAAADI. This CDR3 is 15 amino acids long. The CDR3 DNA reads TGCGCCAGCAGGGACCGGGACAGGGGCTACAATGAGCAGTTCTTC. Translated: CASRDRDRGYNEQFF.

The rearrangement links TRBV28 to TRBJ2-1; tentatively, D is TRBD1 (6 bases). Trimming left V 6 bases short and J 3 bases short, with 12 bases between. This CDR3 spans 14 amino acids. Per germline, CDR1 MDHEN and CDR2 SYDVKM. The CDR3, as DNA: TGTGCCAGCAGCAAACAGGGCCGCTACAATGAGCAGTTCTTC. It encodes CASSKQGRYNEQFF. The full variable domain, with the rest looked up from reference TRBV28 and TRBJ2-1, is DVKVTQSSRYLVKRTGEKVFLECVQDMDHENMFWYRQDPGLGLRLIYFSYDVKMKEKGDIPEGYSVSREKKERFSLILESASTNQTSMYLCASSKQGRYNEQFFGPGTRLTVL.

This chain uses TRBV5-1 with TRBJ2-5; D perhaps matches TRBD1 (6 bases). This CDR3 comprises 14 residues. In germline, CDR1 is SGHRS, CDR2 YFSETQ. V shed 3 bases and J shed 1 base, with 10 bases lying between them. DNA for the CDR3: TGCGCCAGCAGCTCGGACAGCTTCCAAGAGACCCAGTACTTC. It specifies CASSSDSFQETQYF. The full variable domain, its missing parts supplied by reference TRBV5-1 and TRBJ2-5, is KAGVTQTPRYLIKTRGQQVTLSCSPISGHRSVSWYQQTPGQGLQFLFEYFSETQRNKGNFPGRFSGRQFSNSRSEMNVSTLELGDSALYLCASSSDSFQETQYFGPGTRLLVL.

The chain is built from TRBV2 and TRBJ1-1; the D gene is possibly TRBD1 (5 bases). Germline-derived CDR1 and CDR2 are SNHLY and FYNNEI. The V end lost 6 bases, the J end lost 2 bases, and 10 bases lay between the germline ends. This CDR3 region has 13 residues. CDR3 sequence: CASSREGNTEAFF. The CDR3 coding sequence is TGTGCCAGCAGCAGGGAGGGAAACACTGAAGCTTTCTTT. Looking up the rest from reference TRBV2 and TRBJ1-1 gives the full variable domain: EPEVTQTPSHQVTQMGQEVILRCVPISNHLYFYWYRQILGQKVEFLVSFYNNEISEKSEIFDDQFSVERPDGSNFTLKIRSTKLEDSAMYFCASSREGNTEAFFGQGTRLTVV.

The chain uses TRBV28 and TRBJ2-4, with 14 bases fitting TRBD2. Trimming at V came to 6 bases and at J to 0 bases, leaving 7 bases not matched to a gene. CDR1 and CDR2 from the germline V gene are MDHEN and SYDVKM. This CDR3 is 18 amino acids long. The CDR3 nucleotides read TGTGCCAGCAGCTACGGGACTAGCGGGGGCTTAGCCAAAAACATTCAGTACTTC. Translating gives CASSYGTSGGLAKNIQYF.

The V call is TRBV6-1, the J call TRBJ2-7; 7 bases line up with TRBD1. With V trimmed by 3 bases and J by 2 bases, 7 bases remained unmatched. The CDR3 consists of 15 residues. The V gene's germline CDR1 is MNHNS and CDR2 SASEGT. CDR3 region: CASSDPGGSAYEQYF. The DNA for the CDR3 is TGTGCCAGCAGTGACCCAGGGGGTAGTGCCTACGAGCAGTACTTC.

This clone showed up just a few times. The chain couples TRBV6-6 to TRBJ1-3; tentatively, D is TRBD1 (5 bases). The V gene lost 6 bases and the J gene lost 0 bases, with 24 bases spanning the gap. The CDR3 extends over 19 amino acids. The germline gives CDR1 MNHNY, CDR2 SVGAGI (reference sequence). The CDR3 bases are TGTGCCAGCAGCTCCTTGGGGCAGGGAGGGAAGGACTCTGGAAACACCATATATTTT. Amino acids: CASSSLGQGGKDSGNTIYF.

J is TRBJ1-1 and V is TRBV4-3; 7 nucleotides line up with TRBD1. CDR3 length: 16 residues. Germline CDR1 LGHNA, CDR2 YSLEER. J was trimmed by 1 base and V by 1 base; bases with no gene match: 6. CDR3 loop: CASSQAFGTENTEAFF. The CDR3, as DNA: TGCGCCAGCAGCCAAGCCTTTGGGACAGAGAACACTGAAGCTTTCTTT.

J is TRBJ2-3 and V is TRBV7-2; 12 positions agree with TRBD2. CDR1 is SGHTA and CDR2 is FQGNSA in the germline V gene. J lost 3 bases, V lost 5 bases, and 6 bases had no gene match. CDR3 size: 16 residues. CDR3 DNA: TGTGCCAGCAGCACCAAACTAGCGGGAGGAACAGATACGCAGTATTTT. This codes for CASSTKLAGGTDTQYF.

The chain has TRBV5-1 and TRBJ2-6; TRBD1 matches 8 bases. This CDR3 spans 16 amino acids. Germline V gene sequence: CDR1 SGHRS, CDR2 YFSETQ. V gave up 4 bases and J gave up 4 bases; unmatched junction bases: 7. The DNA of the CDR3 is TGCGCCAGCAGCCGGACAGGGTTGATAGGGGCCAACGTCCTGACTTTC. It codes for CASSRTGLIGANVLTF.

The rearrangement uses TRBV4-2 and TRBJ1-3; the D gene is possibly TRBD1 (5 bases). The germline V gene encodes CDR1 LGHNA and CDR2 YNFKEQ. The V end lost 2 bases, the J end lost 2 bases, and 13 bases lay between the germline ends. The CDR3 contains 16 residues. CDR3 nucleotides: TGTGCCAGCAGCCAAAACAGGTTAAGTACTGGAAACACCATATATTTT. Residues: CASSQNRLSTGNTIYF.

The chain combines TRBV2 with TRBJ1-2; weak D call: TRBD1 (5 bases). The V end lost 10 bases, the J end lost 8 bases, and 20 bases lay between the germline ends. Germline V CDR1 and CDR2: SNHLY, FYNNEI. This CDR3 region has 13 residues. The DNA for the CDR3 is TGTGCCACCAGGCAGGGATTTGTGGGAGGCTACACCTTC. Its translation is CATRQGFVGGYTF.

This clone appeared a few times. This chain links TRBV2 with TRBJ2-2; the match to TRBD2 covers 11 bases. This CDR3 contains 17 residues. Germline-derived CDR1 and CDR2 are SNHLY and FYNNEI. Unmatched junction bases numbered 6, after V lost 1 base and J lost 5 bases. DNA for the CDR3: TGTGCCAGCAGTGAAGGTAGCGGGAGGGCCGATACCGGGGAGCTGTTTTTT. Its translation: CASSEGSGRADTGELFF.

This rearrangement joins TRBV4-1 to TRBJ1-1; possibly TRBD1 for D (6 bases). Germline CDR1 reads MGHRA; CDR2 reads YSYEKL. This CDR3 contains 16 residues. The ends were cut back, 0 bases at V and 3 bases at J, with 14 bases in the middle. CDR3 nucleotide sequence: TGCGCCAGCAGCCAAGATCAGAACAGGGTGGACACTGAAGCTTTCTTT. It encodes CASSQDQNRVDTEAFF.

V gene TRBV19 combines with J gene TRBJ2-7; D unclear. CDR3 size: 14 residues. V lost 5 bases to trimming and J lost 3 bases, with 14 bases between them. Germline V gives CDR1 LNHDA, CDR2 SQIVND (reference sequence). CDR3 nucleotide sequence: TGTGCCAGTAGTTCTCTCGGAGTCTTCTACGAGCAGTACTTC. It translates to CASSSLGVFYEQYF.

The genes are TRBV6-4 and TRBJ1-2, with D uncertain. The CDR3 sequence is 14 residues long. V shed 4 bases and J shed 4 bases, with 13 bases lying between them. Per germline, CDR1 MRHNA and CDR2 SNTAGT. CDR3 region: CASSASTRSYGYTF. CDR3 coding DNA: TGTGCCAGCAGTGCCTCGACAAGGTCCTATGGCTACACCTTC.

This rearrangement joins TRBV10-3 to TRBJ2-2, with D possibly TRBD2 on 6 matching bases. Trimming took 0 bases from V and 4 from J, leaving 9 bases between them. Looked up from germline, CDR1 is ENHRY and CDR2 is SYGVKD. This CDR3 region has 15 residues. The CDR3 DNA follows: TGTGCCATCAGTGAGTCGGGGGGTTCCACCGGGGAGCTGTTTTTT. Translated, it gives CAISESGGSTGELFF.

The gene calls are TRBV10-2 and TRBJ2-7; 7 nucleotides agree with TRBD2. J gave up 2 bases and V 6 bases, and 7 bases lay outside the gene matches. Germline values: CDR1 WSHSY, CDR2 SAAADI. The CDR3 is made up of 14 amino acids. CDR3 nucleotide sequence: TGCGCCAGCAGCCTACTAGCGCGGCCCTACGAGCAGTACTTC. It yields the protein CASSLLARPYEQYF.

The chain couples TRBV25-1 to TRBJ2-3; 9 bases match TRBD1. With V trimmed by 8 bases and J by 5 bases, 14 bases remained unmatched. Germline CDR1 MGHDK, CDR2 SYGVNS. CDR3 length: 16 amino acids. CDR3 in amino acids: CASAPDRGLLGDTQYF. DNA for the CDR3: TGTGCCAGCGCCCCGGACAGGGGCCTCCTTGGAGATACGCAGTATTTT.

The chain carries TRBV7-2 and TRBJ2-5; 8 positions match TRBD2. Germline loops: CDR1 SGHTA, CDR2 FQGNSA. The ends lost 0 bases at V and 4 bases at J; junction bases unmatched: 10. This CDR3 is 17 amino acids long. The DNA for the CDR3 is TGTGCCAGCAGCTTAGCGATGAGGAGCGGGAGTCGAGAGACCCAGTACTTC. This codes for CASSLAMRSGSRETQYF. The variable domain in full, completed from reference TRBV7-2 and TRBJ2-5, reads GAGVSQSPSNKVTEKGKDVELRCDPISGHTALYWYRQSLGQGLEFLIYFQGNSAPDKSGLPSDRFSAERTGGSVSTLTIQRTQQEDSAVYLCASSLAMRSGSRETQYFGPGTRLLVL.

The sample holds one count of this clone. This chain joins TRBV24-1 and TRBJ2-7; 10 bases are a match to TRBD1. CDR1 is KGHDR and CDR2 is SFDVKD in the germline V gene. CDR3 size: 15 residues. The V and J ends lost 5 bases and 4 bases, in that order; junction bases with no gene match: 7. CDR3 bases: TGTGCCACCAGTGTCGCCGGGGACAGGGGATACGAGCAGTACTTC. Translating it yields CATSVAGDRGYEQYF.

This rearrangement joins TRBV9 to TRBJ2-3; D is possibly TRBD2 (6 bases). Germline assignment: CDR1 SGDLS and CDR2 YYNGEE. The V gene lost 0 bases and the J gene lost 4 bases, with 12 bases spanning the gap. The CDR3 loop spans 15 amino acids. This chain's CDR3 is CASSVAAGSADTQYF. The CDR3 DNA reads as TGTGCCAGCAGCGTAGCGGCCGGGAGTGCAGATACGCAGTATTTT.